Shown below are 17 T cell receptor beta chains from a single sample sequenced in a study of T cells in Graves' hyperthyroidism and ophthalmopathy. RNA transcripts yielded amplified TCR beta CDR3 regions. RT-PCR in the first round (using the HTBI primer set) targeted the TCR CDR3. TCRdb reanalysed the multiplex PCR reads using MiXCR and keeps one entry per CDR3 protein. The sample has hundreds of thousands of distinct CDR3 sequences, around 15% seen once. Sequencing was performed on blood. The receptor set was obtained from a woman between 25 and 40 years old with Graves' hyperthyroidism.

The chain links TRBV18 to TRBJ1-2; D not resolved. Germline V gives CDR1 KGHSH, CDR2 LQKENI. Deletions cut 3 bases from V and 4 bases from J, with 21 bases between. CDR3 length: 17 amino acids. Written as DNA, the CDR3 is TGTGCCAGCTCACCGGGAGTCACAACTTTAAGTGGCTATGGCTACACCTTC. It codes for CASSPGVTTLSGYGYTF.

This clonotype was seen just once. The chain has TRBV27 and TRBJ1-2, with 12 bases matching TRBD1. V lost 6 bases, J lost 7 bases, and 6 bases stayed unmatched. The CDR3 totals 14 residues. CDR1 MNHEY and CDR2 SMNVEV come from the germline V gene (reference sequence). Here the CDR3 DNA reads TGTGCCAGCAGCCGGGGACAGGGGGCGCCTGGCTACACCTTC. Its translation is CASSRGQGAPGYTF.

V is TRBV29-1 and J is TRBJ2-3; D is perhaps TRBD2 (5 bases). CDR1 and CDR2 from the germline V gene are SQVTM and ANQGSEA. CDR3 length: 13 amino acids. Trimming shortened V by 3 bases and J by 4 bases, and 11 bases separated the two germline ends. The CDR3 DNA reads TGCAGCGTTGACTCGGGATTAGCAGATACGCAGTATTTT. Its translation is CSVDSGLADTQYF.

This clonotype was observed many times. The rearrangement joins TRBV20-1 to TRBJ1-1; TRBD1 aligns across 7 bases. The CDR3 contains 16 residues. Germline values: CDR1 DFQATT, CDR2 SNEGSKA (reference sequence). CDR3 DNA sequence: TGCAATGCCCCACCCCGACAGGGTAGTGTGAACACTGAAGCTTTCTTT. Encoded protein: CNAPPRQGSVNTEAFF.

CDR3 in amino acids: CASSETGQANYGYTF. For the CDR3, the DNA is TGTGCCAGCAGTGAAACGGGACAGGCGAACTATGGCTACACCTTC. The chain joins TRBV6-4 to TRBJ1-2; 8 bases are a match to TRBD1. The CDR3 consists of 15 residues. Trimming took 3 bases from V and 2 from J; bases not matched to a gene: 5. CDR1 is MRHNA, CDR2 SNTAGT, per germline.

The chain is built from TRBV4-2 and TRBJ2-7; 7 nucleotides match TRBD2. The CDR3 is 16 residues long. The germline gives CDR1 LGHNA, CDR2 YNFKEQ. V lost 0 bases and J lost 1; bases outside the gene matches: 6. In DNA, the CDR3 is TGTGCCAGCAGCCAAGATTACCCGGGAGGATCCTACGAGCAGTACTTC. Translated, it gives CASSQDYPGGSYEQYF.

This clonotype was seen a few times. CDR3 in DNA: TGTGCCAGCAGTGGCTTGACAGGGGAGAACACTGAAGCTTTCTTT. Encoded protein: CASSGLTGENTEAFF. This chain joins TRBV6-2 or TRBV6-3 and TRBJ1-1; 8 bases are a match to TRBD1. The CDR3 totals 15 residues. V gave up 5 bases and J gave up 1 base; unmatched junction bases: 6. The germline V gene has CDR1 MNHEY and CDR2 SVGEGT.

The V gene is TRBV30, the J gene TRBJ2-7, with TRBD1 matching 7 bases. This CDR3 region has 13 residues. The V segment lost 5 bases and the J segment 6 bases; nucleotides outside the gene matches: 10. Germline CDR1 reads GTSNPN; CDR2 reads SVGIG (reference sequence). The chain's CDR3 is CAWSSTGIPEQYF. In DNA, the CDR3 is TGTGCCTGGTCGTCGACAGGGATCCCCGAGCAGTACTTC. Complete variable domain (other parts from reference TRBV30 and TRBJ2-7): SQTIHQWPATLVQPVGSPLSLECTVEGTSNPNLYWYRQAAGRGLQLLFYSVGIGQISSEVPQNLSASRPQDRQFILSSKKLLLSDSGFYLCAWSSTGIPEQYFGPGTRLTVT.

In this sample, this clonotype turned up many times. The chain's CDR3 is CASSFEERATEAFF. The CDR3 DNA is TGCGCCAGCAGCTTTGAGGAAAGAGCGACTGAAGCTTTCTTT. This rearrangement joins TRBV5-1 to TRBJ1-1; D ambiguous. Germline loops: CDR1 SGHRS, CDR2 YFSETQ. The CDR3 has 14 amino acids. The V end lost 2 bases, the J end lost 5 bases, and 13 bases lay between the germline ends.

This clonotype was detected ten times or more. The rearrangement links TRBV6-6 to TRBJ1-1, with unresolved D. Per germline, CDR1 MNHNY and CDR2 SVGAGI (reference sequence). The CDR3 length is 15 residues. Trimming took off 0 bases at V and 3 bases at J, with 11 bases between the two ends. In DNA, the CDR3 is TGTGCCAGCAGTTACTCCCGGGGTGCGGACACTGAAGCTTTCTTT. It specifies CASSYSRGADTEAFF.

This clonotype was observed many times. V gene TRBV6-1 combines with J gene TRBJ1-5; 7 bases map to TRBD1. Germline CDR1 reads MNHNS; CDR2 reads SASEGT. The CDR3 runs 15 residues. The V segment lost 6 bases and the J segment 2 bases; nucleotides outside the gene matches: 7. CDR3 protein: CASRRTGERNQPQHF. CDR3 nucleotides: TGTGCCAGCAGGAGAACAGGGGAGCGCAATCAGCCCCAGCATTTT.

There are a few counts of this clonotype. The genes are TRBV2 and TRBJ1-4, with 12 bases matching TRBD1. This CDR3 spans 17 amino acids. CDR1 SNHLY and CDR2 FYNNEI come from the germline V gene. Germline trimming cut 6 bases from V and 4 bases from J; bases unmatched to any gene: 9. The CDR3 DNA reads TGTGCCAGCAGGGTGGGACAGGGGGCGCTTCTTAATGAAAAACTGTTTTTT. Translation gives CASRVGQGALLNEKLFF. The full variable domain, with the rest looked up from reference TRBV2 and TRBJ1-4, is EPEVTQTPSHQVTQMGQEVILRCVPISNHLYFYWYRQILGQKVEFLVSFYNNEISEKSEIFDDQFSVERPDGSNFTLKIRSTKLEDSAMYFCASRVGQGALLNEKLFFGSGTQLSVL.

At least ten counts were recorded for this clonotype. The genes are TRBV28 and TRBJ1-5; D may be TRBD1 (5 bases). V gave up 2 bases and J gave up 9 bases, with 11 bases separating them. The CDR3 is made up of 13 amino acids. Germline-derived CDR1 and CDR2 are MDHEN and SYDVKM. The CDR3 DNA sequence: TGTGCCAGCAGTTTAGAGGGGTCTTGGCCCCAGCATTTT. Translating it yields CASSLEGSWPQHF. Full variable domain (rest looked up from reference TRBV28 and TRBJ1-5): DVKVTQSSRYLVKRTGEKVFLECVQDMDHENMFWYRQDPGLGLRLIYFSYDVKMKEKGDIPEGYSVSREKKERFSLILESASTNQTSMYLCASSLEGSWPQHFGDGTRLSIL.

This chain links TRBV4-3 with TRBJ2-1; possible D gene TRBD1, 5 bases. The germline gives CDR1 LGHNA, CDR2 YSLEER. V was clipped by 1 base and J by 4 bases, with 11 bases between them. The CDR3 sequence is 15 residues long. CDR3 region: CASSQVNQGYNEQFF. In nucleotides, the CDR3 is TGCGCCAGCAGCCAAGTCAACCAGGGTTACAATGAGCAGTTCTTC.

This clonotype was picked up one time. CDR3 in amino acids: CASSVVSLTDTQYF. CDR3 bases: TGTGCCAGCAGCGTAGTCAGTTTGACAGATACGCAGTATTTT. This chain uses TRBV9 with TRBJ2-3; unclear D gene. Germline V gene data show CDR1 as SGDLS and CDR2 as YYNGEE. The CDR3 runs to 14 residues. Trimming pared 0 bases from V and 3 bases from J, leaving 8 bases between.

This clonotype was seen at least ten times. V and J are TRBV12-3 or TRBV12-4 and TRBJ2-5; TRBD2 aligns across 9 bases. The CDR3 sequence is 17 residues long. V lost 1 base and J lost 2; bases outside the gene matches: 8. DNA of the CDR3: TGTGCCAGCAGTTTAGGTGGTAGCGGGAGACAACAAGAGACCCAGTACTTC. As protein: CASSLGGSGRQQETQYF.

In its sample, this clonotype was seen many times. This sequence joins TRBV2 and TRBJ1-4; 8 bases match TRBD1. Germline V CDR1 and CDR2: SNHLY, FYNNEI. The CDR3 length is 14 residues. V was pared by 7 bases and J by 8 bases, with 9 bases of the junction left unmatched. The CDR3 DNA reads as TGTGCCAGCATTCGGACAGGGTTCGGGGAAAAACTGTTTTTT. Amino acids: CASIRTGFGEKLFF.